The 11 T cell receptor beta chains given below trace back to one sample, sequenced in a study of blood T cell repertoires in COVID-19. Generated by immunoSEQ multiplex PCR, the TCRdb table keeps only in-frame clones and is missing some. The repertoire holds about 320,000 clones, around 89% seen once, with nearly 6.5% in the top ten. Sequences were obtained from peripheral blood. Receptors originate from a man in his late teens or twenties who had recovered from COVID-19.

The rearrangement links TRBV7-2 to TRBJ2-7; the D gene is possibly TRBD2 (6 bases). With 6 bases removed from V and 0 bases from J, the gap between germline ends came to 15 bases. Germline V gene sequence: CDR1 SGHTA, CDR2 FQGNSA. This CDR3 region has 15 residues. The CDR3 DNA sequence: TGTGCCAGCAGTTCACAAGGAGGGAGCTCCTACGAGCAGTACTTC. As protein: CASSSQGGSSYEQYF.

The chain joins TRBV5-4 to TRBJ2-7, with a weak D call TRBD1 (6 bases). Germline CDR1 reads SGHNT; CDR2 reads YYREEE (reference sequence). V was cut by 4 bases and J by 7 bases, with 15 bases left in between. This CDR3 comprises 13 residues. The CDR3 region is CASSPAGDREQYF. In DNA, the CDR3 is TGTGCCAGCAGCCCCGCAGGGGATCGGGAGCAGTACTTC.

V is TRBV7-9 and J is TRBJ1-1; 7 bases map to TRBD1. CDR1 and CDR2 (germline): SEHNR, FQNEAQ (reference sequence). Trimming removed 5 bases from V and 4 bases from J; junction bases left unmatched: 4. This CDR3 is 13 amino acids long. CDR3 DNA: TGTGCCAGCAGCCCCCGGGACAGCACTGAAGCTTTCTTT. This encodes CASSPRDSTEAFF.

This chain uses TRBV7-9 with TRBJ2-3, with TRBD2 matching over 10 bases. The V segment lost 3 bases and the J segment 1 base; nucleotides outside the gene matches: 1. The CDR3 is made up of 15 amino acids. Germline assignment: CDR1 SEHNR and CDR2 FQNEAQ (reference sequence). CDR3 sequence: CASSFLAGGTDTQYF. The CDR3 coding sequence is TGTGCCAGCAGCTTCCTAGCGGGGGGCACAGATACGCAGTATTTT.

The sample holds a few counts of this clone. The gene calls are TRBV9 and TRBJ2-7, with 9 nucleotides matching TRBD1. The germline CDR1 and CDR2 sequences are SGDLS and YYNGEE. The CDR3 loop spans 14 amino acids. The J segment lost 2 bases and the V segment lost 4 bases, leaving 4 bases of the junction unmatched. DNA for the CDR3: TGTGCCAGCAGCCCGAGACAGGGGGCCTACGAGCAGTACTTC. Amino acid sequence: CASSPRQGAYEQYF.

CDR3 sequence: CASSPTAGNTIYF. CDR3 nucleotides: TGTGCCAGCAGTCCTACAGCTGGAAACACCATATATTTT. This chain joins TRBV6-5 and TRBJ1-3; D is unclear. Trimming pared 5 bases from V and 2 bases from J, leaving 7 bases between. Per the germline V gene, CDR1 is MNHEY and CDR2 is SVGAGI. The CDR3 length is 13 residues.

The chain couples TRBV19 to TRBJ1-1; TRBD1 aligns across 8 bases. The CDR3 runs to 14 residues. The V and J ends lost 5 bases and 5 bases, in that order; junction bases with no gene match: 7. The germline V gene encodes CDR1 LNHDA and CDR2 SQIVND (reference sequence). CDR3 in DNA: TGTGCCAGTAGTGGCCTCTACAGGGGGACTGAAGCTTTCTTT. Translating it yields CASSGLYRGTEAFF.

V usage is TRBV4-2 and J usage is TRBJ2-3, with D unresolved. Trimming left V 0 bases short and J 9 bases short, with 13 bases between. Germline values: CDR1 LGHNA, CDR2 YNFKEQ. CDR3 length equals 14 residues. The CDR3 DNA follows: TGTGCCAGCAGCCAAGATAGCCTAGACCGGACGCAGTATTTT. Its translation is CASSQDSLDRTQYF.

This chain links TRBV7-3 with TRBJ2-2; D might be TRBD2 (6 bases). Per germline, CDR1 SGHTA and CDR2 FQGTGA. This CDR3 spans 16 amino acids. V was shortened by 3 bases and J by 1 base, with 12 bases between the two germline ends. In nucleotides, the CDR3 is TGTGCCAGCAGCTTCCACGGGACTGTGAACACCGGGGAGCTGTTTTTT. Its protein is CASSFHGTVNTGELFF.

The J gene is TRBJ2-7, the V gene TRBV19; 9 bases map to TRBD1. The trim removed 0 bases at V and 2 bases at J, leaving 5 bases unmatched. The CDR3 spans 16 residues. The germline V gene encodes CDR1 LNHDA and CDR2 SQIVND (reference sequence). The CDR3 DNA reads as TGTGCCAGTAGTATAGAACCGGGACAGGGACCCTACGAGCAGTACTTC. The encoded protein is CASSIEPGQGPYEQYF.

The rearrangement links TRBV5-6 to TRBJ1-1; the D is unclear. The CDR3 covers 14 residues. Germline CDR1 SGHDT, CDR2 YYEEEE. The V and J ends lost 0 bases and 0 bases respectively, with 6 bases between them. The CDR3 sequence is CASSLGNLNTEAFF. The CDR3 bases are TGTGCCAGCAGCTTGGGAAACTTGAACACTGAAGCTTTCTTT.